The 32 T cell receptor beta chains in this list originate from one sample, sequenced in a study of response to subunit inactivated influenza vaccine. TCRdb processed the RT-PCR reads anew with MiXCR; each CDR3 protein has one entry. The repertoire holds hundreds of thousands of distinct CDR3 sequences, with about a sixth as singletons. Sample: PBMCs from blood, taken 11 to 12 days after vaccination. These receptors were collected from a middle-aged man who received an inactivated influenza vaccine.

The V and J genes are TRBV20-1 and TRBJ2-1; 7 nucleotides align to TRBD2. CDR3 length equals 10 residues. Germline lookup yields CDR1 DFQATT and CDR2 SNEGSKA (reference sequence). CDR3 bases: TGCGGACTAGGGTACAATGAGCAGTTCTTC. Its protein is CGLGYNEQFF.

This clonotype has just a few counts. This rearrangement joins TRBV4-3 to TRBJ2-2, with D maybe TRBD2 (5 bases). The CDR3 is made up of 18 amino acids. Per the germline V gene, CDR1 is LGHNA and CDR2 is YSLEER. Trimming removed 1 base at V and 0 bases at J, with 15 bases between. The CDR3 sequence: CASSQGVGSGANTGELFF. The CDR3 nucleotides read TGCGCCAGCAGCCAAGGTGTGGGCAGCGGAGCGAACACCGGGGAGCTGTTTTTT.

The genes are TRBV12-3 or TRBV12-4 and TRBJ2-6; the D is unclear. This CDR3 comprises 14 residues. V was cut by 8 bases and J by 0 bases, with 8 bases left in between. CDR3 sequence reads: CASAEASGANVLTF. The CDR3 DNA is TGTGCCAGCGCCGAGGCCTCTGGGGCCAACGTCCTGACTTTC.

J is TRBJ2-1 and V is TRBV7-6, with 8 nucleotides matching TRBD2. Germline V gene lookup returns CDR1 SGHVS and CDR2 FNYEAQ. This CDR3 contains 16 residues. V dropped 2 bases and J dropped 4; count of bases not matched to a gene: 7. The CDR3 here is CASSLSPGLDYNEQFF. The CDR3, as DNA: TGTGCCAGCAGCTTATCTCCGGGACTAGATTACAATGAGCAGTTCTTC. Variable domain in full (rest from reference TRBV7-6 and TRBJ2-1): GAGVSQSPRYKVTKRGQDVALRCDPISGHVSLYWYRQALGQGPEFLTYFNYEAQQDKSGLPNDRFSAERPEGSISTLTIQRTEQRDSAMYRCASSLSPGLDYNEQFFGPGTRLTVL.

At least ten counts were recorded for this clonotype. The V call is TRBV10-3, the J call TRBJ2-3; D uncertain. Germline V lookup: CDR1 ENHRY, CDR2 SYGVKD. Trimming took off 4 bases at V and 0 bases at J, with 8 bases between the two ends. CDR3 length: 14 amino acids. The CDR3 reads CAISGVGSTDTQYF. CDR3 nucleotide sequence: TGTGCCATCAGTGGTGTGGGGAGCACAGATACGCAGTATTTT.

This clonotype was seen more than once but under ten times. V usage is TRBV7-8 and J usage is TRBJ2-5; tentatively, D is TRBD1 (6 bases). Germline V CDR1 and CDR2: SGHVS, FQNEAQ. CDR3 size: 17 residues. Trimming cost V 2 bases and J 1 base, with 17 bases left between them. This chain's CDR3 is CASSLIPFRTVQETQYF. The CDR3 DNA reads as TGTGCCAGCAGCTTAATTCCATTCCGGACAGTCCAAGAGACCCAGTACTTC.

This clonotype was found a few times. An end of the junction differs from the germline gene, which may be a read error. V and J are TRBV6-2 or TRBV6-3 and TRBJ2-5; D unclear. Germline CDR1 reads MNHEY; CDR2 reads SVGEGT. The CDR3 spans 11 residues. For the CDR3, the DNA is TGTGCCAGCAGTTACCACGAGACCCAGTACTTC. Its protein product is CASSYHETQYF.

The chain carries TRBV4-2 and TRBJ2-2; 9 bases agree with TRBD1. The germline V gene has CDR1 LGHNA and CDR2 YNFKEQ. This CDR3 has 18 residues. Losses at the gene ends were 6 bases for V and 1 base for J; bases not matched to a gene: 12. This CDR3 reads CASSQTYRGRLNTGELFF. The CDR3, as DNA: TGTGCCAGCAGTCAAACGTACAGGGGGCGGCTGAACACCGGGGAGCTGTTTTTT.

This clonotype came up a few times. The rearrangement uses TRBV12-3 or TRBV12-4 and TRBJ1-4; D is unclear. Deletions cut 6 bases from V and 0 bases from J, with 11 bases between. This CDR3 is 15 amino acids long. The CDR3: CASSSGRATNEKLFF. The CDR3 DNA sequence: TGTGCCAGCAGCAGTGGACGTGCAACTAATGAAAAACTGTTTTTT.

The chain links TRBV14 to TRBJ2-7; D remains unclear. The CDR3 covers 11 residues. Per germline, CDR1 SGHDN and CDR2 FVKESK. Deletions cut 2 bases from V and 9 bases from J, with 8 bases between. The CDR3 region has the DNA TGTGCCAGCAGCCAATTCACAAGGCAGTACTTC. This gives the protein CASSQFTRQYF.

The chain links TRBV5-1 to TRBJ2-7; 9 bases match TRBD2. The ends lost 4 bases at V and 5 bases at J; junction bases unmatched: 7. The CDR3 has 14 residues. Germline V CDR1 and CDR2: SGHRS, YFSETQ. The CDR3 nucleotides read TGCGCCAGCAGCAATAGCGGGAGTAGCAACGAGCAGTACTTC. Its translation is CASSNSGSSNEQYF.

The chain couples TRBV6-5 to TRBJ2-5; 11 bases are shared with TRBD2. This CDR3 is 17 amino acids long. With V trimmed by 4 bases and J by 3 bases, 10 bases remained unmatched. Germline lookup yields CDR1 MNHEY and CDR2 SVGAGI. As DNA, the CDR3 is TGTGCCAGCAGTTCACATTTCCTGACTAGCGGGAAAGAGACCCAGTACTTC. This gives the protein CASSSHFLTSGKETQYF.

This clonotype was counted a few times. The rearrangement joins TRBV7-3 to TRBJ2-3, with 8 bases aligning to TRBD1. Germline V gene sequence: CDR1 SGHTA, CDR2 FQGTGA. CDR3 length: 16 amino acids. The V and J ends lost 4 bases and 1 base, in that order; junction bases with no gene match: 7. This CDR3 is CASSWTGQGRTDTQYF. The CDR3 DNA reads TGTGCCAGCAGCTGGACTGGACAGGGACGCACAGATACGCAGTATTTT.

CDR3 region: CASSLAESYTGELFF. The CDR3 DNA reads TGTGCCAGCAGCTTAGCGGAGTCTTACACCGGGGAGCTGTTTTTT. The V gene is TRBV7-6, the J gene TRBJ2-2; D is ambiguous. V shed 0 bases and J shed 3 bases, with 8 bases lying between them. Germline V gene data show CDR1 as SGHVS and CDR2 as FNYEAQ. The CDR3 covers 15 residues. Together with reference TRBV7-6 and TRBJ2-2, the CDR3 gives the full variable domain: GAGVSQSPRYKVTKRGQDVALRCDPISGHVSLYWYRQALGQGPEFLTYFNYEAQQDKSGLPNDRFSAERPEGSISTLTIQRTEQRDSAMYRCASSLAESYTGELFFGEGSRLTVL.

This sequence joins TRBV4-1 and TRBJ2-3; D is perhaps TRBD2 (5 bases). CDR1 and CDR2 (germline): MGHRA, YSYEKL. Trimming took 0 bases from V and 4 from J, leaving 14 bases between them. The CDR3 totals 16 residues. CDR3 bases: TGCGCCAGCAGCCAAGAGGTGGACCTGCGGGCAGATACGCAGTATTTT. Translated: CASSQEVDLRADTQYF.

This clonotype was seen a few times. The chain has TRBV3-1 and TRBJ1-2; D possibly corresponds to TRBD1 (5 bases). The germline V and J ends were trimmed by 6 bases and 7 bases, with 9 bases remaining between them. The CDR3 length is 11 residues. CDR1 LGHDT and CDR2 YNNKEL come from the germline V gene (reference sequence). The CDR3 here is CASRGGVGYTF. The CDR3 DNA sequence: TGTGCCAGCAGGGGAGGGGTTGGCTACACCTTC.

V and J are TRBV10-3 and TRBJ2-2, with D unclear. CDR1 and CDR2 from the germline V gene are ENHRY and SYGVKD. CDR3 length: 12 residues. V gave up 7 bases and J gave up 2 bases, with 5 bases separating them. In nucleotides, the CDR3 is TGTGCCATCACTGATAACACCGGGGAGCTGTTTTTT. Translating it yields CAITDNTGELFF.

This sequence joins TRBV29-1 and TRBJ2-5, with 7 nucleotides matching TRBD1. This CDR3 has 14 amino acids. Looked up from germline, CDR1 is SQVTM and CDR2 is ANQGSEA. V gave up 6 bases and J gave up 4 bases; unmatched junction bases: 11. The CDR3 sequence: CSVASGQWGETQYF. The CDR3, as DNA: TGCAGCGTCGCCTCGGGACAGTGGGGAGAGACCCAGTACTTC. Based on the CDR3 plus reference TRBV29-1 and TRBJ2-5, the full variable domain is SAVISQKPSRDICQRGTSLTIQCQVDSQVTMMFWYRQQPGQSLTLIATANQGSEATYESGFVIDKFPISRPNLTFSTLTVSNMSPEDSSIYLCSVASGQWGETQYFGPGTRLLVL.

The chain carries TRBV30 and TRBJ1-2; 7 positions agree with TRBD1. CDR3 length equals 16 residues. Germline CDR1 and CDR2: GTSNPN and SVGIG (reference sequence). V shed 1 base, J shed 4 bases, and the junction held 12 bases outside the gene matches. The CDR3 DNA follows: TGTGCCTGGAGTGATTCCCCAACAGGGGCCGGCTATGGCTACACCTTC. This sequence encodes CAWSDSPTGAGYGYTF. The whole variable domain, remainder taken from reference TRBV30 and TRBJ1-2, is SQTIHQWPATLVQPVGSPLSLECTVEGTSNPNLYWYRQAAGRGLQLLFYSVGIGQISSEVPQNLSASRPQDRQFILSSKKLLLSDSGFYLCAWSDSPTGAGYGYTFGSGTRLTVV.

This clonotype was recorded a few times. The gene calls are TRBV29-1 and TRBJ2-2; D is perhaps TRBD2 (6 bases). CDR3 length: 13 residues. The germline V gene has CDR1 SQVTM and CDR2 ANQGSEA. The V end lost 4 bases, the J end lost 4 bases, and 10 bases lay between the germline ends. CDR3 bases: TGCAGCGTTGTCGGGACTGCCACCGGGGAGCTGTTTTTT. Protein product: CSVVGTATGELFF.

The table lists this clonotype with a few counts. This chain uses TRBV3-1 with TRBJ2-2; D not certain. Trimming left V 0 bases short and J 3 bases short, with 11 bases between. The length of the CDR3 is 16 residues. CDR1 is LGHDT and CDR2 is YNNKEL in the germline V gene (reference sequence). CDR3 amino acids: CASSQDRPLYTGELFF. The CDR3 region has the DNA TGTGCCAGCAGCCAAGATCGCCCGTTATACACCGGGGAGCTGTTTTTT.

Of note for this clonotype: The junction differs from germline at one of its ends, possibly a read error. The rearrangement joins TRBV7-2 to TRBJ2-1; D is unclear. The V gene's germline CDR1 is SGHTA and CDR2 FQGNSA. CDR3 length equals 14 residues. The CDR3 coding sequence is TGTGACAGCAGCTCGAGCGTCGGATACAATGAGCAGTTCTTC. Amino acids: CDSSSSVGYNEQFF.

The CDR3 nucleotides read TGCGCCAGCAGCCAAGATGCCAGCTACACAGATACGCAGTATTTT. Amino acids: CASSQDASYTDTQYF. The rearrangement links TRBV4-1 to TRBJ2-3; D is undetermined. This CDR3 has 15 amino acids. The V and J ends lost 0 bases and 2 bases respectively, with 9 bases between them. The germline gives CDR1 MGHRA, CDR2 YSYEKL.

The rearrangement uses TRBV20-1 and TRBJ2-7; 9 nucleotides match TRBD1. The V gene's germline CDR1 is DFQATT and CDR2 SNEGSKA (reference sequence). After removal of 5 bases from V and 0 bases from J, the junction contained 8 bases not matched to a gene. The CDR3 totals 15 residues. This chain's CDR3 is CSAPPLDRGSYEQYF. The DNA for the CDR3 is TGCAGTGCTCCCCCCCTGGACAGGGGCTCCTACGAGCAGTACTTC.

The chain uses TRBV7-2 and TRBJ2-5; D might be TRBD2 (5 bases). V gave up 1 base and J gave up 6 bases, with 15 bases separating them. Germline V lookup: CDR1 SGHTA, CDR2 FQGNSA. This CDR3 has 15 amino acids. For the CDR3, the DNA is TGTGCCAGCAGCTTAGGGGCCACAGAGGGAAAGACCCAGTACTTC. It encodes CASSLGATEGKTQYF.

This clonotype was picked up many times. The chain carries TRBV7-9 and TRBJ1-5, with D unresolved. Germline V gene data show CDR1 as SEHNR and CDR2 as FQNEAQ (reference sequence). The length of the CDR3 is 14 residues. V gave up 4 bases and J gave up 2 bases, with 9 bases separating them. For the CDR3, the DNA is TGTGCCAGCAGCTCCGAACCAGGCAATCAGCCCCAGCATTTT. It codes for CASSSEPGNQPQHF.

This clonotype showed up just a few times. This chain joins TRBV25-1 and TRBJ2-5; D unclear. V was shortened by 4 bases and J by 4 bases, with 4 bases between the two germline ends. Germline loops: CDR1 MGHDK, CDR2 SYGVNS. CDR3 size: 11 residues. DNA for the CDR3: TGTGCCAGCAGTGCTGTAGAGACCCAGTACTTC. It codes for CASSAVETQYF. Full variable domain (outside the CDR3, taken from reference TRBV25-1 and TRBJ2-5): EADIYQTPRYLVIGTGKKITLECSQTMGHDKMYWYQQDPGMELHLIHYSYGVNSTEKGDLSSESTVSRIRTEHFPLTLESARPSHTSQYLCASSAVETQYFGPGTRLLVL.

In this sample, this clonotype turned up a few times. The chain has TRBV7-8 and TRBJ1-3; TRBD1 aligns across 7 bases. Germline V gene sequence: CDR1 SGHVS, CDR2 FQNEAQ. CDR3 size: 19 residues. Unmatched junction bases numbered 16, after V lost 5 bases and J lost 0 bases. In DNA form, the CDR3 reads TGTGCCAGCAGCCCATACCGCCGGACAGGACAAATCTCTGGAAACACCATATATTTT. It codes for CASSPYRRTGQISGNTIYF.

The sample holds a few counts of this clonotype. The chain is built from TRBV20-1 and TRBJ2-7, with TRBD1 identical over 8 bases. Germline V gene data show CDR1 as DFQATT and CDR2 as SNEGSKA (reference sequence). The CDR3 covers 14 residues. The V and J ends lost 6 bases and 0 bases, in that order; junction bases with no gene match: 7. As DNA, the CDR3 is TGCAGTGCAAAACCGGGACAGGTCTCCTACGAGCAGTACTTC. Translated: CSAKPGQVSYEQYF.

This clonotype was recorded a few times. V is TRBV12-3 or TRBV12-4 and J is TRBJ2-3; D gene uncertain. This CDR3 is built from 12 residues. V lost 6 bases, J lost 13 bases, and 17 bases lay in between. Written as DNA, the CDR3 is TGTGCCAGCAGCCCTGGCGGAAGCGAAAAGTATTTT. Translation gives CASSPGGSEKYF.

The V gene is TRBV21-1, the J gene TRBJ2-3; no check of the table's D call, TRBD1, against the DNA was made. TRBV21-1 is designated a pseudogene. The CDR3 spans 16 residues. CDR3 in amino acids: CASSNRGQGATDTQYF. The DNA for the CDR3 is TGTGCCAGCAGCAACAGAGGACAGGGGGCCACAGATACGCAGTATTTT.

This clonotype has just a few counts. The V and J genes are TRBV7-8 and TRBJ1-1; TRBD1 matches 7 bases. The junction had 6 bases not matched to a gene; V was cut back by 4 bases and J by 7 bases. The CDR3 consists of 13 residues. CDR1 and CDR2 from the germline V gene are SGHVS and FQNEAQ. This chain's CDR3 is CASSSTGRFEAFF. CDR3 DNA sequence: TGTGCCAGCAGCTCGACAGGGAGATTTGAAGCTTTCTTT. Full variable domain (missing parts from reference TRBV7-8 and TRBJ1-1): GAGVSQSPRYKVAKRGQDVALRCDPISGHVSLFWYQQALGQGPEFLTYFQNEAQLDKSGLPSDRFFAERPEGSVSTLKIQRTQQEDSAVYLCASSSTGRFEAFFGQGTRLTVV.